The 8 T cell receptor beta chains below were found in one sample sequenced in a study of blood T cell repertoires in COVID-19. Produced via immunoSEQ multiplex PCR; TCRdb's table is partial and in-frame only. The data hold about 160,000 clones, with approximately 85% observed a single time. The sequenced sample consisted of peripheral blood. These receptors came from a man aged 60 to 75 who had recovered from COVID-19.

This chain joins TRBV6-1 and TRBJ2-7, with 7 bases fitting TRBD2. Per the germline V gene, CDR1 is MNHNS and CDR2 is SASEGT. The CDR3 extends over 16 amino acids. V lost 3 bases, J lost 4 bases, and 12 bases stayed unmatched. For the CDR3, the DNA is TGTGCCAGCAGTGACCCCTCCGGGACTACTGCTTACGAGCAGTACTTC. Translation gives CASSDPSGTTAYEQYF.

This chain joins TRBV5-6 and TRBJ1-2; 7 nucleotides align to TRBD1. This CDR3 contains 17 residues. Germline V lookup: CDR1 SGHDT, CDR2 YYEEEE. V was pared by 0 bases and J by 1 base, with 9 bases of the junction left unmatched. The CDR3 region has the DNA TGTGCCAGCAGCTTGGCCCTCCGGGACAGAGTTAACTATGGCTACACCTTC. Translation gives CASSLALRDRVNYGYTF.

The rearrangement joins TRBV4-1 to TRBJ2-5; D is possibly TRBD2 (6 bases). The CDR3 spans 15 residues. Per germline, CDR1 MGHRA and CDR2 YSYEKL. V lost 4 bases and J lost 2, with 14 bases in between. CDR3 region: CASSLGTHFQETQYF. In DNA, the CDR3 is TGCGCCAGCAGCCTCGGGACTCACTTTCAAGAGACCCAGTACTTC.

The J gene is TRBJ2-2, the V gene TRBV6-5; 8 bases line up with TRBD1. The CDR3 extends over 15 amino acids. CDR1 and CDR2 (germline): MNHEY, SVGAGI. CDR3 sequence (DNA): TGTGCTTGGGGAATAGGGACAGGGAACACCGGGGAGCTGTTTTTT. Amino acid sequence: CAWGIGTGNTGELFF.

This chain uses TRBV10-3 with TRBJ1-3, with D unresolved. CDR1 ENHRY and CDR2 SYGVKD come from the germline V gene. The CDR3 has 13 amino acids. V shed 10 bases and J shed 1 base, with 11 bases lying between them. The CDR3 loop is CATTGGSGNTIYF. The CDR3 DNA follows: TGTGCCACGACGGGAGGGTCTGGAAACACCATATATTTT.

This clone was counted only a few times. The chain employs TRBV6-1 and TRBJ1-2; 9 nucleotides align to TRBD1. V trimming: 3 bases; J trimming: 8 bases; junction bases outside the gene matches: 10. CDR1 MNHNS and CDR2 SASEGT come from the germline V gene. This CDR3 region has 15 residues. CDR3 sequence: CASSEMGQGIEGYTF. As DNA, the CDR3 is TGTGCCAGCAGTGAGATGGGACAGGGAATAGAGGGCTACACCTTC.

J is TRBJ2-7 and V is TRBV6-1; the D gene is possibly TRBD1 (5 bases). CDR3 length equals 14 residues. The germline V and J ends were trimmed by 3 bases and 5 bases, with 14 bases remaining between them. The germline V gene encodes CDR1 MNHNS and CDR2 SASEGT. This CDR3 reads CASSEVGAFHEQYF. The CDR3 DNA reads TGTGCCAGCAGTGAGGTTGGGGCGTTCCACGAGCAGTACTTC.

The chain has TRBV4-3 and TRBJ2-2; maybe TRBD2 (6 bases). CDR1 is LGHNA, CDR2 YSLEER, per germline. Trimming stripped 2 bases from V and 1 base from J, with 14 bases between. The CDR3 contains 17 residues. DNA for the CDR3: TGCGCCAGCAGCCAACCCCGGGGCGGGGAGAACACCGGGGAGCTGTTTTTT. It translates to CASSQPRGGENTGELFF.